Listed below are T cell receptor beta chains from one sample, sequenced in a study of cytomegalovirus exposure and HLA in healthy donors. Produced via immunoSEQ multiplex PCR; TCRdb's table is partial and in-frame only. The table lists about 170,000 clones, about 76% of them singletons. Sequenced: PBMCs. These receptors were collected from a woman between 18 and 29 years old in good health and CMV-seropositive. Each CDR3 is given with its conserved first and last residue. A D gene is named only where the DNA matches it firmly. Size values are once, few and many counts, or a class for expanded clones, and some rows have none.

V gene	clone size	J gene	D gene	CDR3 length	CDR3 DNA	CDR3 protein
TRBV7-2	once	TRBJ1-2	.	15	TGTGCCAGCAGCCCAGGACTAGGGGGGAACTATGGCTACACCTTC	CASSPGLGGNYGYTF
TRBV11-3	.	TRBJ2-1	.	17	TGTGCCAGCAGCTTAGATTACAGGGACGGTTCCTACAATGAGCAGTTCTTC	CASSLDYRDGSYNEQFF
TRBV5-1	few	TRBJ2-1	TRBD1	15	TGCGCCAGCAGCCGGGGACAGGGTTCCTACAATGAGCAGTTCTTC	CASSRGQGSYNEQFF
TRBV28	.	TRBJ1-2	.	13	TGTGCCAGCAGTTCTCCCCCTAACTATGGCTACACCTTC	CASSSPPNYGYTF
TRBV28	.	TRBJ1-6	TRBD1	15	TGTGCCAGCAGTTCGCCGACAGGGGGTGATTCACCCCTCCACTTT	CASSSPTGGDSPLHF
TRBV4-1	.	TRBJ2-3	TRBD2	15	TGCGCCAGCAGCCTAGGGACTAGCGGGTCAGATACGCAGTATTTT	CASSLGTSGSDTQYF
TRBV4-2	.	TRBJ2-1	TRBD2	16	TGTGCCAGCAGCCAAGAAGTAGGGACTACCGGGGATGAGCAGTTCTTC	CASSQEVGTTGDEQFF
TRBV29-1	.	TRBJ2-5	.	14	TGCAGCGTTGAGGGCGGGAATCTGCAAGAGACCCAGTACTTC	CSVEGGNLQETQYF
TRBV28	.	TRBJ1-1	.	13	TGTGCCAGCAGTAGCCCCCAGAACACTGAAGCTTTCTTT	CASSSPQNTEAFF
TRBV11-2	.	TRBJ2-7	TRBD1	14	TGTGCCAGCAGCTCCGGGACAGGGGGCTACGAGCAGTACTTC	CASSSGTGGYEQYF
TRBV9	once	TRBJ1-2	.	15	TGTGCCAGCAGCGTAGACCCGGACAGTTTATATGGCTACACCTTC	CASSVDPDSLYGYTF
TRBV6-5	.	TRBJ1-5	.	15	TGTGCCAGCAAGGAGGAATCCTATAGCAATCAGCCCCAGCATTTT	CASKEESYSNQPQHF
TRBV2	.	TRBJ2-7	.	17	TGTGCCAGCAGGGGAGCCCAGGGGACGAACGAAGTTTACGAGCAGTACTTC	CASRGAQGTNEVYEQYF
TRBV5-8	.	TRBJ2-1	TRBD2	15	TGTGCCAGCTGCGCGGGACTATCCTCCTACAATGAGCAGTTCTTC	CASCAGLSSYNEQFF
TRBV9	.	TRBJ1-2	TRBD1	13	TGTGCCAGCGGTACAGGGGCTAACTATGGCTACACCTTC	CASGTGANYGYTF
TRBV4-1	.	TRBJ1-1	.	12	TGCGCCAGCAGCCAAAAACAGGGATACGCTTTCTTT	CASSQKQGYAFF
TRBV7-3	.	TRBJ2-7	.	11	TGTGCCAGCAGCAACGAGAGGGAGCAGTACTTC	CASSNEREQYF
TRBV2	once	TRBJ2-1	TRBD2	14	TGTGCCAGCAGTGAGGGTAGCGGGGGGAATGAGCAGTTCTTC	CASSEGSGGNEQFF
TRBV4-2	.	TRBJ2-7	TRBD2	17	TGTGCCAGCAGCCAAACCGGGACTAGCGGGGATCTCTACGAGCAGTACTTC	CASSQTGTSGDLYEQYF
TRBV7-8	.	TRBJ2-1	TRBD2	16	TGTGCCAGCAGCTTAGCTGGGGCGGGGGGGCCGGGGGAGCAGTTCTTC	CASSLAGAGGPGEQFF
TRBV5-4	.	TRBJ2-7	.	14	TGTGCCAGCAGCCGTACGATTAGCTCCTACGAGCAGTACTTC	CASSRTISSYEQYF
TRBV2	.	TRBJ1-5	.	15	TGTGCCAGCAGGGAACAGGGTTTCAGCAATCAGCCCCAGCATTTT	CASREQGFSNQPQHF
TRBV6-6	.	TRBJ2-7	TRBD2	14	TGTGCCAGCAAGACGAGGACTAGCGGTTACGAGCAGTACTTC	CASKTRTSGYEQYF
TRBV6-4	.	TRBJ1-5	.	12	TGTGCCAGCAAATATAGCAATCAGCCCCAGCATTTT	CASKYSNQPQHF
TRBV4-3	.	TRBJ1-4	.	16	TGCGCCAGCAGCCAAGACGGGATGGGTACTAATGAAAAACTGTTTTTT	CASSQDGMGTNEKLFF
TRBV4-1	.	TRBJ2-7	.	15	TGCGCCAGCAGCCAACCTTGGGCGGGGATCTACGAGCAGTACTTC	CASSQPWAGIYEQYF
TRBV7-3	.	TRBJ2-5	.	14	TGTGCCAGCAGCCCTCAGGGGAACCAGGAGACCCAGTACTTC	CASSPQGNQETQYF
TRBV28	.	TRBJ2-7	.	14	TGTGCCAGCAGTACCTACAGGAGCTCCTACGAGCAGTACTTC	CASSTYRSSYEQYF
TRBV5-3	.	TRBJ2-4	TRBD1	18	TGTGCCAGAAGCCTTTGGACAGGTGGGACATTAGCCAAAAACATTCAGTACTTC	CARSLWTGGTLAKNIQYF
TRBV19	.	TRBJ1-3	.	16	TGTGCCAGTAGTTCCCCCGGGGGGGACCTAGGAAACACCATATATTTT	CASSSPGGDLGNTIYF
TRBV11-1	few	TRBJ2-4	.	15	TGTGCCAGCAGCTTAAGGGACGAAGAGGGGGATATTCAGTACTTC	CASSLRDEEGDIQYF
TRBV7-2	.	TRBJ2-2	.	15	TGTGCCAGCAGCTTAGCTTCAGGGGCACACGGGGAGCTGTTTTTT	CASSLASGAHGELFF
TRBV7-2	.	TRBJ2-1	TRBD1	15	TGTGCCAGCATCCCGACAGGGTCTAGGTACAATGAGCAGTTCTTC	CASIPTGSRYNEQFF
TRBV19	.	TRBJ2-7	TRBD1	15	TGTGCCAGTAGTCACCCCGGGACAGCATCCTACGAGCAGTACTTC	CASSHPGTASYEQYF
TRBV7-9	once	TRBJ2-2	.	16	TGTGCCAGCAGCTTAGGGACAGTCCCGAACACCGGGGAGCTGTTTTTT	CASSLGTVPNTGELFF
TRBV10-3	.	TRBJ1-2	.	15	TGTGCCATCAGTGAGTCGAGGGGACATGAGGATGGCTACACCTTC	CAISESRGHEDGYTF
TRBV9	.	TRBJ1-3	.	13	TGTGCCAGCAGCGTAGGAGGGGGAAACACCATATATTTT	CASSVGGGNTIYF
TRBV6-1	.	TRBJ2-7	TRBD1	15	TGTGCCAGCATAATGGGGACAGGCGGGCCCTACGAGCAGTACTTC	CASIMGTGGPYEQYF
TRBV7-2	.	TRBJ1-2	.	12	TGTGCCAGCAGCGCGACGGGTTATGGCTACACCTTC	CASSATGYGYTF
TRBV7-9	.	TRBJ2-2	TRBD1	12	TGTTCCAGCAGCTTTGGGACAGGGAAGCTGTTTTTT	CSSSFGTGKLFF
TRBV19	few	TRBJ2-5	.	14	TGTGCCAGTAGTATTTGGGGCAGCGAAGAGACCCAGTACTTC	CASSIWGSEETQYF
TRBV2	.	TRBJ2-7	.	13	TGTGCCAGCACGTACCAGGGACATTGGGAGCAGTACTTC	CASTYQGHWEQYF
TRBV28	.	TRBJ2-7	.	14	TGTGCCAGTACAATGTCAGGGGGGAGGTACGAGCAGTACTTC	CASTMSGGRYEQYF
TRBV5-4	.	TRBJ2-5	TRBD2	15	TGTGCCAGCAGCTTGAAGCGGGGGGTCCAAGAGACCCAGTACTTC	CASSLKRGVQETQYF
TRBV18	few	TRBJ1-4	.	16	TGTGCCAGCTCACTCGGGACAATACCAACTAATGAAAAACTGTTTTTT	CASSLGTIPTNEKLFF
TRBV18	.	TRBJ2-3	TRBD2	18	TGTGCCAGCTCACCACGTGGTGGGACTAGCGGGGAAACAGATACGCAGTATTTT	CASSPRGGTSGETDTQYF
TRBV7-3	.	TRBJ2-7	.	15	TGTGCCAGCAGCAGTACGGGGGACGACTTGGGAGAGCAGTACTTC	CASSSTGDDLGEQYF
TRBV7-3	.	TRBJ2-1	TRBD1	12	TGTGCCAGCAGCCCGGGGACAGGAGAGCAGTTCTTC	CASSPGTGEQFF
TRBV21-1	.	TRBJ2-2	.	15	TGTGCCAGCAGCGCCCGGATAACAGGGGCCGGGGAGCTGTTTTTT	CASSARITGAGELFF